The rows below give T cell receptor beta chains drawn from one sample of a study of shared clonotypes between healthy human individuals. Method: immunoSEQ multiplex PCR; TCRdb's copy keeps in-frame clones and lacks some. There are over a million clones in the sample; 75% to 85% occur only once, and 0.4% to 0.55% lies in the top ten. Sequencing was performed on memory CD4+ T cells from PBMCs. The receptors stem from a man between 18 and 35 years old in good health. Some clones in this sample may be carry-over from other donors' samples. Each CDR3 is given with its conserved first and last residue. A D gene is named only where the DNA matches it firmly. Some rows have no size entry. The others give once, few or many, or a class for an expanded clone.

size: NA; J: TRBJ1-2; V: TRBV4-1; D: TRBD1; DNA: TGCGCCAGCAGCCCCCAGGACAGGGGGTACTATGGCTACACCTTC; CDR3: CASSPQDRGYYGYTF
size: once; J: TRBJ1-5; V: TRBV4-1; D: NA; DNA: TGCGCCAGCAGCCAAGAGGTTGGGGGGCAGCCCCAGCATTTT; CDR3: CASSQEVGGQPQHF
size: NA; J: TRBJ2-1; V: TRBV6-5; D: NA; DNA: TGTGCCAGCAGTTACGGGCCGACGCCCTACAATGAGCAGTTCTTC; CDR3: CASSYGPTPYNEQFF
size: NA; J: TRBJ2-3; V: TRBV5-1; D: NA; DNA: TGCGCCAGCAGCCGGGACTTCCCCACAGATACGCAGTATTTT; CDR3: CASSRDFPTDTQYF
size: NA; J: TRBJ2-1; V: TRBV19; D: NA; DNA: TGTGCCAGTAGTATTGGAGAGAGAATGTATGAGCAGTTCTTC; CDR3: CASSIGERMYEQFF
size: NA; J: TRBJ1-1; V: TRBV19; D: NA; DNA: TGTGCCAGTAGTCCGACAGTGCTCACTGAAGCTTTCTTT; CDR3: CASSPTVLTEAFF
size: NA; J: TRBJ2-7; V: TRBV21-1; D: NA; DNA: TGTGCCAGCAGCCCTAGAAGGGACAGGGAGCTCTACGAGCAGTACTTC; CDR3: CASSPRRDRELYEQYF
size: NA; J: TRBJ1-2; V: TRBV7-9; D: NA; DNA: TGTGCCAGCAGCTTAGCAGGACGAGTCGAGCGCGGCTACACCTTC; CDR3: CASSLAGRVERGYTF
size: once; J: TRBJ2-3; V: TRBV27; D: NA; DNA: TGTGCCAGCAGTTTAGGGCCCACAGATACGCAGTATTTT; CDR3: CASSLGPTDTQYF
size: NA; J: TRBJ1-1; V: TRBV9; D: NA; DNA: TGTGCCAGCAGCCCGGACGAGGGGACTGAAGCTTTCTTT; CDR3: CASSPDEGTEAFF
size: once; J: TRBJ1-2; V: TRBV10-1; D: NA; DNA: TGCGCCAGCAGTGACACCTACTATGGCTACACCTTC; CDR3: CASSDTYYGYTF
size: NA; J: TRBJ2-2; V: TRBV6-5; D: TRBD1; DNA: TGTGCCAGCCGAGGACAGGGGACCGGGGAGCTGTTTTTT; CDR3: CASRGQGTGELFF
size: NA; J: TRBJ1-2; V: TRBV20-1; D: NA; DNA: TGCAGTGCGGGGGACGGGTATGGCTACACCTTC; CDR3: CSAGDGYGYTF
size: NA; J: TRBJ2-7; V: TRBV28; D: NA; DNA: TGTGCCAGCATTGAAGGGAATACCTACGAGCAGTACTTC; CDR3: CASIEGNTYEQYF
size: NA; J: TRBJ1-1; V: TRBV18; D: TRBD1; DNA: TGTGCCAGCTCCCCCTCGACAGGGGGCGAAGCTTTCTTT; CDR3: CASSPSTGGEAFF
size: NA; J: TRBJ1-2; V: TRBV29-1; D: TRBD1; DNA: TGCAGAGCGGTCGACACAGGGGGCGCGGATGGCTACACCTTC; CDR3: CRAVDTGGADGYTF
size: NA; J: TRBJ2-1; V: TRBV7-2; D: TRBD2; DNA: TGTGCCAGCAGCTTAGTCTGGTCGCTAGCGGGAGGGGGTAATGAGCAGTTCTTC; CDR3: CASSLVWSLAGGGNEQFF
size: few; J: TRBJ1-4; V: TRBV28; D: NA; DNA: TGTGCCAGCAGAGGGACTAATGAAAAACTGTTTTTT; CDR3: CASRGTNEKLFF